The 19 T cell receptor beta chains in this list originate from one sample, sequenced in a study of T-cell memory formation after mild COVID-19. TCRdb re-called the 5' RACE reads with MiXCR, one entry per CDR3 protein. The table has 150,000 to 200,000 distinct CDR3 sequences, about a third seen once. The specimen sequenced was PBMCs or a T cell subset sorted from them (not recorded which). These receptors originate from an adult woman who had mild COVID-19 (a few samples of this study predate the infection). Cell type and time point are not known.

This chain connects TRBV2 to TRBJ2-7, with TRBD2 as a possible D gene (6 bases). The V and J ends lost 11 bases and 4 bases respectively, with 21 bases between them. CDR1 and CDR2 (germline): SNHLY, FYNNEI. The CDR3 extends over 14 amino acids. CDR3 DNA sequence: TGTGCCGGATCGCAGGAGGAGGGGATTTACGAGCAGTACTTC. Translated, it gives CAGSQEEGIYEQYF.

This clonotype has only a few counts. The rearrangement uses TRBV19 and TRBJ2-7; D gene uncertain. V lost 3 bases, J lost 2 bases, and 11 bases lay in between. This CDR3 spans 14 amino acids. Germline loops: CDR1 LNHDA, CDR2 SQIVND (reference sequence). The CDR3 spells CASSIQSSTYEQYF. CDR3 nucleotides: TGTGCCAGTAGTATCCAGAGTTCAACCTACGAGCAGTACTTC. The full variable domain, with the rest looked up from reference TRBV19 and TRBJ2-7, is DGGITQSPKYLFRKEGQNVTLSCEQNLNHDAMYWYRQDPGQGLRLIYYSQIVNDFQKGDIAEGYSVSREKKESFPLTVTSAQKNPTAFYLCASSIQSSTYEQYFGPGTRLTVT.

The chain combines TRBV4-3 with TRBJ2-1; 11 nucleotides line up with TRBD2. The germline V gene encodes CDR1 LGHNA and CDR2 YSLEER. CDR3 length: 15 residues. J gave up 6 bases and V 3 bases, and 4 bases lay outside the gene matches. The CDR3 region has the DNA TGCGCCAGCAGCCACCTGACTAGCGGGACCAATGAGCAGTTCTTC. This gives the protein CASSHLTSGTNEQFF.

There are a few counts of this clonotype. The chain couples TRBV5-8 to TRBJ2-7; TRBD1 or TRBD2 may be the D gene (5 bases each). Germline CDR1 SGHTS, CDR2 YDEGEE. Trimming pared 2 bases from V and 1 base from J, leaving 13 bases between. The CDR3 consists of 15 residues. CDR3 in DNA: TGTGCCAGCAGCTTAGAGGGGCTTCGATCCTACGAGCAGTACTTC. It codes for CASSLEGLRSYEQYF.

There are a few counts of this clonotype. J is TRBJ2-3 and V is TRBV20-1, with D maybe TRBD2 (5 bases). The germline V gene has CDR1 DFQATT and CDR2 SNEGSKA (reference sequence). V dropped 0 bases and J dropped 2 bases, with 12 bases sitting between them. The CDR3 runs 15 residues. For the CDR3, the DNA is TGCAGTGCTAGAGATCCCCAGCGGAACACAGATACGCAGTATTTT. This translates into CSARDPQRNTDTQYF.

This clonotype was seen at least ten times. The V and J genes are TRBV7-2 and TRBJ2-7; no clear D gene. Deletions cut 5 bases from V and 0 bases from J, with 17 bases between. CDR1 is SGHTA and CDR2 is FQGNSA in the germline V gene. The CDR3 totals 16 residues. CDR3 DNA sequence: TGTGCCAGCAGCCCGCCCGGTGTAGTCTTCTCCTACGAGCAGTACTTC. Residues: CASSPPGVVFSYEQYF. The full variable domain, with the rest looked up from reference TRBV7-2 and TRBJ2-7, is GAGVSQSPSNKVTEKGKDVELRCDPISGHTALYWYRQSLGQGLEFLIYFQGNSAPDKSGLPSDRFSAERTGGSVSTLTIQRTQQEDSAVYLCASSPPGVVFSYEQYFGPGTRLTVT.

The genes are TRBV20-1 and TRBJ1-2, with TRBD1 identical over 12 bases. CDR3 length: 14 amino acids. J lost 7 bases, V lost 5 bases, and 8 bases had no gene match. The germline gives CDR1 DFQATT, CDR2 SNEGSKA (reference sequence). The CDR3 DNA reads TGCAGTGCTGGACCCGGGACAGGGGGCGTTGGCTACACCTTC. Its protein product is CSAGPGTGGVGYTF.

J is TRBJ1-1 and V is TRBV27; 7 positions agree with TRBD1. Per the germline V gene, CDR1 is MNHEY and CDR2 is SMNVEV (reference sequence). The CDR3 sequence is 14 residues long. V was pared by 4 bases and J by 0 bases, with 2 bases of the junction left unmatched. The CDR3 sequence is CASSYRGLNTEAFF. The CDR3 region has the DNA TGTGCCAGCAGTTACAGGGGTTTGAACACTGAAGCTTTCTTT.

The genes are TRBV24-1 and TRBJ2-7; the D is unclear. Trimming cost V 6 bases and J 7 bases, with 12 bases left between them. CDR3 length: 12 amino acids. CDR1 and CDR2 from the germline V gene are KGHDR and SFDVKD. In nucleotides, the CDR3 is TGTGCCACCAGTTCCCAGACTTCGGAGCAGTACTTC. This sequence encodes CATSSQTSEQYF.

V is TRBV15 and J is TRBJ2-1, with D possibly being TRBD1 or TRBD2 (5 bases each). Trimming pared 1 base from V and 10 bases from J, leaving 8 bases between. The CDR3 totals 12 residues. Germline-derived CDR1 and CDR2 are LNHNV and YYDKDF (reference sequence). CDR3 loop: CATSRVWGEQFF. In DNA, the CDR3 is TGTGCCACCAGCAGAGTCTGGGGGGAGCAGTTCTTC.

This clonotype was picked up a small number of times. The V call is TRBV6-1, the J call TRBJ1-5; D possibly corresponds to TRBD1 (5 bases). Germline CDR1 reads MNHNS; CDR2 reads SASEGT. The CDR3 sequence is 16 residues long. Trimming removed 4 bases from V and 4 bases from J, with 17 bases in between. The CDR3 reads CASSVMGGRTNQPQHF. The CDR3 DNA reads TGTGCCAGCAGTGTCATGGGGGGACGGACTAATCAGCCCCAGCATTTT.

The V call is TRBV12-3 or TRBV12-4, the J call TRBJ2-1; D remains ambiguous. The CDR3 is 14 amino acids. Trimming pared 3 bases from V and 5 bases from J, leaving 11 bases between. The CDR3 loop reads CASSLTRINNEQFF. For the CDR3, the DNA is TGTGCCAGCAGTTTGACAAGGATCAACAATGAGCAGTTCTTC.

V usage is TRBV19 and J usage is TRBJ2-7, with 10 bases matching TRBD1. V shed 1 base and J 2 bases; nucleotides not matched to a gene: 2. From germline, CDR1 is LNHDA and CDR2 SQIVND (reference sequence). This CDR3 region has 15 residues. The chain's CDR3 is CASSIGQGATYEQYF. The DNA of the CDR3 is TGTGCCAGTAGTATAGGACAGGGGGCAACCTACGAGCAGTACTTC.

This clonotype has just a few counts. V is TRBV6-5 and J is TRBJ2-7; a possible D gene is TRBD1 (5 bases). This CDR3 contains 13 residues. Germline V lookup: CDR1 MNHEY, CDR2 SVGAGI. V shed 4 bases and J shed 6 bases, with 13 bases lying between them. The chain's CDR3 is CASSFPARGEQYF. The CDR3 nucleotides are TGTGCCAGCAGTTTTCCAGCTAGGGGCGAGCAGTACTTC.

The sample holds a few counts of this clonotype. The chain combines TRBV11-1 with TRBJ2-5, with 10 nucleotides matching TRBD2. In germline, CDR1 is SGHAT, CDR2 FQDESV (reference sequence). V was pared by 0 bases and J by 2 bases, with 0 bases of the junction left unmatched. The CDR3 is 15 amino acids. The CDR3 loop reads CASSLATSGQETQYF. CDR3 coding DNA: TGTGCCAGCAGCTTAGCGACTAGCGGGCAAGAGACCCAGTACTTC.

This chain links TRBV2 with TRBJ1-2; 10 positions match TRBD1. Germline assignment: CDR1 SNHLY and CDR2 FYNNEI. The length of the CDR3 is 15 residues. V lost 4 bases, J lost 8 bases, and 10 bases stayed unmatched. The CDR3 region is CASSVTRDRGAGYTF. The DNA for the CDR3 is TGTGCCAGCAGTGTTACGAGGGACAGGGGAGCCGGCTACACCTTC.

This clonotype was seen a handful of times. This chain connects TRBV20-1 to TRBJ2-1, with 8 bases fitting TRBD2. The CDR3 has 13 residues. In germline, CDR1 is DFQATT, CDR2 SNEGSKA (reference sequence). V gave up 6 bases and J gave up 7 bases; unmatched junction bases: 8. The CDR3 coding sequence is TGCAGTGCCCCGGTAGCGGGATTGAATGAGCAGTTCTTC. This sequence encodes CSAPVAGLNEQFF.

J is TRBJ2-3 and V is TRBV4-1; D is undetermined. The germline CDR1 and CDR2 sequences are MGHRA and YSYEKL. V dropped 0 bases and J dropped 5 bases, with 12 bases sitting between them. The CDR3 contains 15 residues. DNA of the CDR3: TGCGCCAGCAGCCAAGATGGGAACCGAGGAGATACGCAGTATTTT. Its protein product is CASSQDGNRGDTQYF.

This clonotype was counted between two and nine times. V and J are TRBV5-5 and TRBJ1-1; the D is unclear. Trimming removed 0 bases from V and 0 bases from J, with 6 bases in between. The V gene's germline CDR1 is SGHKS and CDR2 YYEKEE (reference sequence). The CDR3 is 14 amino acids. The DNA for the CDR3 is TGTGCCAGCAGCTTGGAACCAGTGAACACTGAAGCTTTCTTT. It yields the protein CASSLEPVNTEAFF. The entire variable domain, with the rest obtained from reference TRBV5-5 and TRBJ1-1, is as follows: DAGVTQSPTHLIKTRGQQVTLRCSPISGHKSVSWYQQVLGQGPQFIFQYYEKEERGRGNFPDRFSARQFPNYSSELNVNALLLGDSALYLCASSLEPVNTEAFFGQGTRLTVV.